Listed below are T cell receptor beta chains from one sample, sequenced in a study of T cells after posttransplantation cyclophosphamide. Data came from immunoSEQ multiplex PCR; TCRdb stores just in-frame clones and leaves some out. Reported are about 17,000 clones, none seen only once; the ten largest carry around 0.56%. This sample comprised PBMCs, obtained after allogeneic stem cell transplant with posttransplant cyclophosphamide. These receptors originate from a female patient between 30 and 45 years old who received an allogeneic stem cell transplant from a related donor, was CMV-positive, and had no GVHD. Some T cells may have come from the graft donor. The CDR3 runs from the conserved cysteine through the conserved F or W. Each record gives: V gene, clone size, J gene, D gene, CDR3 length, CDR3 protein, CDR3 DNA. A D gene is named only where the DNA matches it firmly. Expanded clones are given a class, and other clones once, few, many or no size at all.

v_call: TRBV7-9
clone_size: many
j_call: TRBJ1-5
d_call: TRBD1
cdr3_length: 17
cdr3_aa: CASSSAGDRGINQPQHF
cdr3_nt: TGTGCCAGCAGCTCAGCCGGGGACAGGGGGATAAATCAGCCCCAGCATTTT

v_call: TRBV7-9
clone_size: many
j_call: TRBJ1-1
d_call: TRBD1
cdr3_length: 15
cdr3_aa: CASSRDRGTYTEAFF
cdr3_nt: TGTGCCAGCAGCCGCGACAGGGGTACGTACACTGAAGCTTTCTTT

v_call: TRBV4-2
clone_size: many
j_call: TRBJ2-7
d_call: -
cdr3_length: 15
cdr3_aa: CASSQVPTVPYEQYF
cdr3_nt: TGTGCCAGCAGCCAAGTCCCTACGGTACCCTACGAGCAGTACTTC

v_call: TRBV4-3
clone_size: many
j_call: TRBJ1-5
d_call: -
cdr3_length: 15
cdr3_aa: CASSQDGGGNQPQHF
cdr3_nt: TGCGCCAGCAGCCAAGATGGAGGTGGCAATCAGCCCCAGCATTTT

v_call: TRBV10-3
clone_size: medium-sized
j_call: TRBJ2-3
d_call: -
cdr3_length: 15
cdr3_aa: CAIRGEASRGDTQYF
cdr3_nt: TGTGCCATCAGGGGCGAAGCATCCCGGGGAGATACGCAGTATTTT

v_call: TRBV29-1
clone_size: many
j_call: TRBJ2-1
d_call: TRBD2
cdr3_length: 14
cdr3_aa: CSALAGVSYNEQFF
cdr3_nt: TGCAGCGCGTTAGCGGGAGTATCCTACAATGAGCAGTTCTTC

v_call: TRBV7-2
clone_size: many
j_call: TRBJ2-5
d_call: TRBD2
cdr3_length: 17
cdr3_aa: CASSSGATSGRGETQYF
cdr3_nt: TGTGCCAGCAGCTCCGGCGCGACTAGCGGACGAGGGGAGACCCAGTACTTC

v_call: TRBV30
clone_size: many
j_call: TRBJ2-5
d_call: -
cdr3_length: 14
cdr3_aa: CAWSVTTGRETQYF
cdr3_nt: TGTGCCTGGAGTGTGACGACGGGGAGAGAGACCCAGTACTTC

v_call: TRBV7-2
clone_size: -
j_call: TRBJ2-7
d_call: -
cdr3_length: 16
cdr3_aa: CASSLDGWYRNYEQYF
cdr3_nt: TGTGCCAGCAGCCTGGATGGGTGGTACAGGAACTACGAGCAGTACTTC

v_call: TRBV7-6
clone_size: many
j_call: TRBJ2-5
d_call: -
cdr3_length: 13
cdr3_aa: CASSYITGETQYF
cdr3_nt: TGTGCCAGCAGCTATATCACAGGGGAGACCCAGTACTTC

v_call: TRBV7-9
clone_size: many
j_call: TRBJ1-1
d_call: -
cdr3_length: 10
cdr3_aa: CASSPVVSFF
cdr3_nt: TGTGCCAGCAGCCCAGTCGTGTCTTTCTTT

v_call: TRBV13
clone_size: many
j_call: TRBJ1-2
d_call: -
cdr3_length: 14
cdr3_aa: CASSSWINGDGYTF
cdr3_nt: TGTGCCAGCAGCTCCTGGATCAACGGGGATGGCTACACCTTC

v_call: TRBV11-2
clone_size: many
j_call: TRBJ2-3
d_call: TRBD2
cdr3_length: 17
cdr3_aa: CASSSGTSGGVTDTQYF
cdr3_nt: TGTGCCAGCAGCTCAGGGACTAGCGGAGGGGTCACAGATACGCAGTATTTT

v_call: TRBV27
clone_size: many
j_call: TRBJ1-4
d_call: TRBD1
cdr3_length: 14
cdr3_aa: CASSLLGTGEKLFF
cdr3_nt: TGTGCCAGCAGTTTATTAGGGACAGGTGAAAAACTGTTTTTT

v_call: TRBV7-3
clone_size: many
j_call: TRBJ2-2
d_call: TRBD2
cdr3_length: 14
cdr3_aa: CASSPGLYTGELFF
cdr3_nt: TGTGCCAGCAGCCCGGGACTATACACCGGGGAGCTGTTTTTT

v_call: TRBV28
clone_size: many
j_call: TRBJ2-1
d_call: TRBD2
cdr3_length: 18
cdr3_aa: CASSLAIRLAGFYNEQFF
cdr3_nt: TGTGCCAGCAGTTTAGCAATACGACTAGCGGGTTTCTACAATGAGCAGTTCTTC

v_call: TRBV9
clone_size: many
j_call: TRBJ2-1
d_call: -
cdr3_length: 15
cdr3_aa: CASSVLPTGYNEQFF
cdr3_nt: TGTGCCAGCAGCGTTCTCCCGACAGGCTACAATGAGCAGTTCTTC

v_call: TRBV19
clone_size: many
j_call: TRBJ2-5
d_call: TRBD1
cdr3_length: 16
cdr3_aa: CASSPWTGLGEETQYF
cdr3_nt: TGTGCCAGTAGTCCCTGGACAGGGTTGGGTGAAGAGACCCAGTACTTC

v_call: TRBV9
clone_size: many
j_call: TRBJ2-7
d_call: TRBD2
cdr3_length: 16
cdr3_aa: CASSRILAGGIHEQYF
cdr3_nt: TGTGCCAGCAGCCGAATTCTAGCGGGAGGTATCCACGAGCAGTACTTC

v_call: TRBV27
clone_size: many
j_call: TRBJ2-7
d_call: -
cdr3_length: 13
cdr3_aa: CASSLNLDSPRYF
cdr3_nt: TGTGCCAGCAGTTTAAACCTCGACAGTCCCCGATACTTC

v_call: TRBV4-3
clone_size: many
j_call: TRBJ2-3
d_call: TRBD2
cdr3_length: 15
cdr3_aa: CASRQGLAGTDTQYF
cdr3_nt: TGCGCCAGCAGACAGGGACTAGCGGGAACCGATACGCAGTATTTT

v_call: TRBV27
clone_size: many
j_call: TRBJ2-7
d_call: -
cdr3_length: 14
cdr3_aa: CASSLAGPTYEQYF
cdr3_nt: TGTGCCAGCAGTTTAGCGGGACCTACCTACGAGCAGTACTTC

v_call: TRBV4-2
clone_size: medium-sized
j_call: TRBJ1-5
d_call: -
cdr3_length: 15
cdr3_aa: CASSQGFGDNQPQHF
cdr3_nt: TGTGCCAGCAGCCAAGGTTTCGGTGATAATCAGCCCCAGCATTTT

v_call: TRBV29-1
clone_size: many
j_call: TRBJ1-4
d_call: -
cdr3_length: 12
cdr3_aa: CSVASGQLKLFF
cdr3_nt: TGCAGCGTTGCTTCAGGACAGTTAAAACTGTTTTTT

v_call: TRBV19
clone_size: many
j_call: TRBJ2-3
d_call: -
cdr3_length: 15
cdr3_aa: CASSIAGGSTDTQYF
cdr3_nt: TGTGCCAGTAGTATAGCTGGCGGGAGCACAGATACGCAGTATTTT

v_call: TRBV2
clone_size: many
j_call: TRBJ1-1
d_call: -
cdr3_length: 15
cdr3_aa: CASRLQPGMNTEAFF
cdr3_nt: TGTGCCAGCAGACTCCAGCCGGGGATGAACACTGAAGCTTTCTTT

v_call: TRBV14
clone_size: many
j_call: TRBJ2-5
d_call: TRBD2
cdr3_length: 14
cdr3_aa: CASSQGGWTETQYF
cdr3_nt: TGTGCCAGCAGCCAGGGGGGGTGGACGGAGACCCAGTACTTC